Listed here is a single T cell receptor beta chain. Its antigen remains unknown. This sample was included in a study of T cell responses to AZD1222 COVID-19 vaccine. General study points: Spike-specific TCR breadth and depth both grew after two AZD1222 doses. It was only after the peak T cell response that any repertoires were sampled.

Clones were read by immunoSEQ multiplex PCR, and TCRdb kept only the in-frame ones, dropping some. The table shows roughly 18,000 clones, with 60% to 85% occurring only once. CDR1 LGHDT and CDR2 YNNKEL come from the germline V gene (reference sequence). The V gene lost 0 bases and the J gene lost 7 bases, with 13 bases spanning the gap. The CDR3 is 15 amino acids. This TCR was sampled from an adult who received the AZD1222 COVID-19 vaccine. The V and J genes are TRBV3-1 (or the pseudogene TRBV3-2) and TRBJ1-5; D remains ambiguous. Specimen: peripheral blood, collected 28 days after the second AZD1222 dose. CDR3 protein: CASSQDTTPGQPQHF. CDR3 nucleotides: TGTGCCAGCAGCCAAGATACGACCCCAGGACAGCCCCAGCATTTT.